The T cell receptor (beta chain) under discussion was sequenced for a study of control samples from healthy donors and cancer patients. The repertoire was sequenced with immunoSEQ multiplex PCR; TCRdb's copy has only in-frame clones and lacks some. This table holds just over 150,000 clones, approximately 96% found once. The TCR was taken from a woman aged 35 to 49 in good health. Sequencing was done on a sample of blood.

CDR3 sequence reads: CASRQVQSGYTF. The CDR3 DNA is TGTGCCAGTAGGCAGGTTCAAAGTGGCTACACCTTC. The V call is TRBV19, the J call TRBJ1-2; D uncertain. Trimming left V 6 bases short and J 7 bases short, with 12 bases between. Per germline, CDR1 LNHDA and CDR2 SQIVND (reference sequence). The CDR3 has 12 amino acids.